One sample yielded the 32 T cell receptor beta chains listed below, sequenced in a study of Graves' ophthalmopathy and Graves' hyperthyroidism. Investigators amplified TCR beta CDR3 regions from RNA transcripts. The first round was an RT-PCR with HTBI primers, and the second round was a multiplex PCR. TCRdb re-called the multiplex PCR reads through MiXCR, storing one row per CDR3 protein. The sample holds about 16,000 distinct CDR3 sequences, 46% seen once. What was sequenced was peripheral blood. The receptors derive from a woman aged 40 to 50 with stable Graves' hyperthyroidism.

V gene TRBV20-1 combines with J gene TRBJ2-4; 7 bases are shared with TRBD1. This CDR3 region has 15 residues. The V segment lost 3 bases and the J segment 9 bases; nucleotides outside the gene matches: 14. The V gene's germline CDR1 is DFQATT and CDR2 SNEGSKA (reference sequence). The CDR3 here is CSASPSRQGIGIQYF. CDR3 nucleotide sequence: TGCAGTGCTAGCCCCTCCAGACAGGGAATCGGCATTCAGTACTTC.

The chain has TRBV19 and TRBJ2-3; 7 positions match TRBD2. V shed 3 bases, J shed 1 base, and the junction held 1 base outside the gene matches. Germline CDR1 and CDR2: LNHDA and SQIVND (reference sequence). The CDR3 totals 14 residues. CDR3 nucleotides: TGTGCCAGTAGTATGAGCGGGGGCACAGATACGCAGTATTTT. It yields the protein CASSMSGGTDTQYF.

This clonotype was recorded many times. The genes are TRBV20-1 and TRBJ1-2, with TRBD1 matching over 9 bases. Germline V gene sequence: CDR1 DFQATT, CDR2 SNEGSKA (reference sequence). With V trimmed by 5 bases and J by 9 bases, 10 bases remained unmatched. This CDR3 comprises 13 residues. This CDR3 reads CSAYRDRAISYTF. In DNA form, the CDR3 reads TGCAGTGCTTACCGGGACAGGGCGATCAGCTACACCTTC.

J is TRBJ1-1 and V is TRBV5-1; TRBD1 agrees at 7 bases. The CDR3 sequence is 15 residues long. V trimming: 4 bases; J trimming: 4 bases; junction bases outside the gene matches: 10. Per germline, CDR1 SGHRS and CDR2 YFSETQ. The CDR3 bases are TGCGCCAGCAGCCTATCAGGGGGGTCGGGCACTGAAGCTTTCTTT. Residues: CASSLSGGSGTEAFF.

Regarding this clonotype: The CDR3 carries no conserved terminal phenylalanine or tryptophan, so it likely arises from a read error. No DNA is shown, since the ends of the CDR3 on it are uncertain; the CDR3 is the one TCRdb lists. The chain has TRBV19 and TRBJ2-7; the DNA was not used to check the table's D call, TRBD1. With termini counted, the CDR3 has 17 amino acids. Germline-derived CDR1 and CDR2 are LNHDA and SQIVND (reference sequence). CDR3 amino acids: CASSIGQVGSLRAERYL.

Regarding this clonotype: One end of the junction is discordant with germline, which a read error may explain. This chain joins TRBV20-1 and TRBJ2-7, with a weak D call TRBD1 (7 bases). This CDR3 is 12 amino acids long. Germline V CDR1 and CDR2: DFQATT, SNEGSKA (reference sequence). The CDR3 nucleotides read TGCAGCACAAAGCAGGGGGACTCCGAGCAGCACTTC. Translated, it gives CSTKQGDSEQHF.

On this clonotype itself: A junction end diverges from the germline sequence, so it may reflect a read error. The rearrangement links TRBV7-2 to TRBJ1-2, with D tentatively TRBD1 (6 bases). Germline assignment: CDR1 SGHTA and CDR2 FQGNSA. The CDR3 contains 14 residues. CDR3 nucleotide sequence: TGTGCTAGCAGCCGCTACAGGGTGGGGAATGGCTACACCTTC. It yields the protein CASSRYRVGNGYTF. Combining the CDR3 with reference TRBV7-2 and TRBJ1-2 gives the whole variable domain GAGVSQSPSNKVTEKGKDVELRCDPISGHTALYWYRQSLGQGLEFLIYFQGNSAPDKSGLPSDRFSAERTGGSVSTLTIQRTQQEDSAVYLCASSRYRVGNGYTFGSGTRLTVV.

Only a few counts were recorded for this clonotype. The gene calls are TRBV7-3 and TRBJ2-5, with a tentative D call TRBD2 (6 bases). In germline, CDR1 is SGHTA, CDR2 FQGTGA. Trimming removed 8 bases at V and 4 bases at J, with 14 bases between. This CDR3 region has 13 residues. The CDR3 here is CASGGGVGETQYF. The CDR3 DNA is TGTGCCAGCGGAGGCGGGGTGGGAGAGACCCAGTACTTC.

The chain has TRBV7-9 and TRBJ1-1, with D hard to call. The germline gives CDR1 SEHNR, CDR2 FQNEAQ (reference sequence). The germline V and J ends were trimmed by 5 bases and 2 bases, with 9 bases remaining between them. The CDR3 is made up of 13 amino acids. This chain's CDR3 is CASSTRDNTEAFF. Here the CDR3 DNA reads TGTGCCAGCAGCACCCGGGATAACACTGAAGCTTTCTTT. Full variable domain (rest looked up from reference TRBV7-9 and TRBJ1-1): DTGVSQNPRHKITKRGQNVTFRCDPISEHNRLYWYRQTLGQGPEFLTYFQNEAQLEKSRLLSDRFSAERPKGSFSTLEIQRTEQGDSAMYLCASSTRDNTEAFFGQGTRLTVV.

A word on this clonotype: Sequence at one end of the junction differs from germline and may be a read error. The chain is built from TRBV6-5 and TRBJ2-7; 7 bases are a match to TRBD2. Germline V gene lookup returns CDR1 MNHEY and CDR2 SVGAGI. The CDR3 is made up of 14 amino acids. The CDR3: CASSYSWTSGEQCF. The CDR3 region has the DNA TGTGCCAGCAGTTACTCCTGGACTAGTGGCGAGCAGTGCTTC.

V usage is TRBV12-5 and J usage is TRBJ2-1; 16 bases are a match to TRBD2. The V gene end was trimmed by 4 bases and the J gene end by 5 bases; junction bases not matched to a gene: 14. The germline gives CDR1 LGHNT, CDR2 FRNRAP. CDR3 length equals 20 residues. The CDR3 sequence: CASGSPGTSGRASFDNEQFF. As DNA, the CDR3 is TGTGCTAGTGGTTCACCCGGGACTAGCGGGAGGGCCTCGTTCGACAATGAGCAGTTCTTC.

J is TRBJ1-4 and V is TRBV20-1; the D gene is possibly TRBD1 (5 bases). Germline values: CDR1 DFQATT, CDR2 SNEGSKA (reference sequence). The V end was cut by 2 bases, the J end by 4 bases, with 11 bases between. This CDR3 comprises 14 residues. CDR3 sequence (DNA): TGCAGTGCTAGATTGGGGCAGGGTAATGAAAAACTGTTTTTT. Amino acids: CSARLGQGNEKLFF.

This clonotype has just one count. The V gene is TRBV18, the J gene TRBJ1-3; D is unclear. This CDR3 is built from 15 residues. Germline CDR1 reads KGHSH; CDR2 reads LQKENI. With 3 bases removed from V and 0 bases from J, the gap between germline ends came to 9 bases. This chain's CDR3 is CASSPPGVSGNTIYF. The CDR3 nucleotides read TGTGCCAGCTCACCCCCGGGAGTCTCTGGAAACACCATATATTTT.

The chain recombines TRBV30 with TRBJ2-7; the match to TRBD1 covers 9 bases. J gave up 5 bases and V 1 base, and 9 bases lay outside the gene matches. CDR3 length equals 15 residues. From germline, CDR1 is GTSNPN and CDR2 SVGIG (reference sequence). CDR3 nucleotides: TGTGCCTGGAGTGAGGCACGGGACAGGGAGGACGAGCAGTACTTC. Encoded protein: CAWSEARDREDEQYF.

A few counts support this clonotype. In DNA form, the CDR3 reads TGTGCCAGCAGTTACGCTGGGGCGTGGGGCACTGAAGCTTTCTTT. This codes for CASSYAGAWGTEAFF. This chain links TRBV6-2 or TRBV6-3 with TRBJ1-1, with D possibly being TRBD1 (5 bases). V lost 2 bases and J lost 4, with 14 bases in between. The CDR3 consists of 15 residues. The germline gives CDR1 MNHEY, CDR2 SVGEGT.

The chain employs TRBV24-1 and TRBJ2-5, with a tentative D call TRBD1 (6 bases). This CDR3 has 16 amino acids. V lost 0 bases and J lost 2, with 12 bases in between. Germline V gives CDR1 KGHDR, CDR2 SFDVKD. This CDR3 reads CATSDLKGTPQETQYF. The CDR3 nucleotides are TGTGCCACCAGTGATTTGAAGGGGACACCACAAGAGACCCAGTACTTC.

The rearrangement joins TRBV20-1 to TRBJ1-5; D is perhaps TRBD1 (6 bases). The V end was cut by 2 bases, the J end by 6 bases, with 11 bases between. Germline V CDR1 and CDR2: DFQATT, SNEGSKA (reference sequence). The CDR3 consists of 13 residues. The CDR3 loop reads CSARPSDSQPQHF. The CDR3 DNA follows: TGCAGTGCTAGACCCTCGGACAGTCAGCCCCAGCATTTT.

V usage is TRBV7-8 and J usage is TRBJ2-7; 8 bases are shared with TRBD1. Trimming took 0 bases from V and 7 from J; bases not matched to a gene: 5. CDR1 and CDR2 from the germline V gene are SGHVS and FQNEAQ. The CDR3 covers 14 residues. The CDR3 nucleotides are TGTGCCAGCAGCTTAGCCAGGACAGGGAATGAGCAGTACTTC. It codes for CASSLARTGNEQYF.

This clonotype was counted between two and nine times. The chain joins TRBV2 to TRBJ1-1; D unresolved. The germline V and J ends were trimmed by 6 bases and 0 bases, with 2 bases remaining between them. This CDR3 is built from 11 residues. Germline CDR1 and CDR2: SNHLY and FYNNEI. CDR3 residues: CASRLNTEAFF. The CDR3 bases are TGTGCCAGCAGGTTGAACACTGAAGCTTTCTTT.

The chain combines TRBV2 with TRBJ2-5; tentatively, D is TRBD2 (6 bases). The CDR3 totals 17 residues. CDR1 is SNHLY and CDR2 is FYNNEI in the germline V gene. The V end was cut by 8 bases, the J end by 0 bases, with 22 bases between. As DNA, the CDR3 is TGTGCCAGCCGGGCCGTTCTGGGACTGGGTAACCAAGAGACCCAGTACTTC. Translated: CASRAVLGLGNQETQYF.

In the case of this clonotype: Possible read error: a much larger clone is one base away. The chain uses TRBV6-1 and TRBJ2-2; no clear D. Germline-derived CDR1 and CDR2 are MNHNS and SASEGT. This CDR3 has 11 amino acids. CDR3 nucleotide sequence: TGTGCCAGCAGGAACGCCGGGGAGCTGTTTTTT. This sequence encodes CASRNAGELFF.

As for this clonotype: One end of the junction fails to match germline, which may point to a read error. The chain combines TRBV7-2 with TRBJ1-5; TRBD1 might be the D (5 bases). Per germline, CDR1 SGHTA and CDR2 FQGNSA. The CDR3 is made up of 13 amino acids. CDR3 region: CDSSVGGIQPQHF. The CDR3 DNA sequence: TGTGACAGCAGCGTCGGGGGGATCCAGCCCCAGCATTTT.

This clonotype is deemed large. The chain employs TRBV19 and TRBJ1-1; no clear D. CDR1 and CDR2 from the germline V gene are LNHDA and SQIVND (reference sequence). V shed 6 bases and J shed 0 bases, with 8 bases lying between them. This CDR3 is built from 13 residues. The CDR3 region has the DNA TGTGCCAGTAGCGGGTCTCTGAACACTGAAGCTTTCTTT. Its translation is CASSGSLNTEAFF.

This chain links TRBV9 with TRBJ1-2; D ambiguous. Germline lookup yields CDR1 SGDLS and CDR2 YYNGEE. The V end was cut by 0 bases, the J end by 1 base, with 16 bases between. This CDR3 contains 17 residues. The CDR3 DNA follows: TGTGCCAGCAGCGTAGAAGGTCTGGGCAGACATAACTATGGCTACACCTTC. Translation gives CASSVEGLGRHNYGYTF. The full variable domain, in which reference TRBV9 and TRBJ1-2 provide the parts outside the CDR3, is DSGVTQTPKHLITATGQRVTLRCSPRSGDLSVYWYQQSLDQGLQFLIQYYNGEERAKGNILERFSAQQFPDLHSELNLSSLELGDSALYFCASSVEGLGRHNYGYTFGSGTRLTVV.

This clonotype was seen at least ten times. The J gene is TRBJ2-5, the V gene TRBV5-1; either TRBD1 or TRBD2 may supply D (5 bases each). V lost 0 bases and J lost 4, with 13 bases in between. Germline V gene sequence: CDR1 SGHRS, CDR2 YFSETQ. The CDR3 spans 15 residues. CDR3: CASSLAPGPVETQYF. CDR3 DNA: TGCGCCAGCAGCTTGGCCCCGGGACCCGTAGAGACCCAGTACTTC.

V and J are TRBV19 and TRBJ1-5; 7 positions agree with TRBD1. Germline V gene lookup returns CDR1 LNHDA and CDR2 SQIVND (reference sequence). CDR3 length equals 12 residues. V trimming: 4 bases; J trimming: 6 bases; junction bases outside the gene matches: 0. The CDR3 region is CASSTGGQPQHF. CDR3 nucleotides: TGTGCCAGTAGTACAGGGGGTCAGCCCCAGCATTTT.

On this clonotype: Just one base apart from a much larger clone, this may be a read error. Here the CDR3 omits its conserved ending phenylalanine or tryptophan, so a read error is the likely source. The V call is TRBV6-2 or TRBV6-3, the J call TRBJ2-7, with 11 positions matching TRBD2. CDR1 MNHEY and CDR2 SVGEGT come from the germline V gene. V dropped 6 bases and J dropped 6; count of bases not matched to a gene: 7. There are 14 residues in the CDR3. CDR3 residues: CASSSLLAGGEQYI. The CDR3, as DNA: TGTGCCAGCAGCTCTCTTCTAGCGGGAGGCGAGCAGTACATC.

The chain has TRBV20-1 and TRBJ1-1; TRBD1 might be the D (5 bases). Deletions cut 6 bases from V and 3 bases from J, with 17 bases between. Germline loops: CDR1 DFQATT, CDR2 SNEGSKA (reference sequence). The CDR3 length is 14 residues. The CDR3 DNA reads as TGCAGTGCCATTGGGACTAGCGGGGACACTGAAGCTTTCTTT. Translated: CSAIGTSGDTEAFF.

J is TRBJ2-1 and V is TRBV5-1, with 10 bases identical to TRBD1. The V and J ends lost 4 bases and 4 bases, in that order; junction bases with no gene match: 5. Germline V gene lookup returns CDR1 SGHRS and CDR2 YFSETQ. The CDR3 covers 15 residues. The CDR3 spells CASSARDRGYNEQFF. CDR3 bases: TGCGCCAGCAGCGCCCGGGACAGGGGATACAATGAGCAGTTCTTC.

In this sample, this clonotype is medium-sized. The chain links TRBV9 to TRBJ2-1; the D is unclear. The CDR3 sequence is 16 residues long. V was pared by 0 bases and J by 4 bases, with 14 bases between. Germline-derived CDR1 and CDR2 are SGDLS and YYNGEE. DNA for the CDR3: TGTGCCAGCAGCGTAGAAGGTGACGGAAATTACAATGAGCAGTTCTTC. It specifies CASSVEGDGNYNEQFF.

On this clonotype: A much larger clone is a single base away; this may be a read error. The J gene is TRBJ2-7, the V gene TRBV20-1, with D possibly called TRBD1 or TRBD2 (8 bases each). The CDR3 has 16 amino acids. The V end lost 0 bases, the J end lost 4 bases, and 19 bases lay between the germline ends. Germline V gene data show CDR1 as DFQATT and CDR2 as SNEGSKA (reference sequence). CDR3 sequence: CSARDLLRGDRYEQYF. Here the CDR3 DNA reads TGCAGTGCTAGAGATCTCTTGCGGGGGGACAGGTACGAGCAGTACTTC.

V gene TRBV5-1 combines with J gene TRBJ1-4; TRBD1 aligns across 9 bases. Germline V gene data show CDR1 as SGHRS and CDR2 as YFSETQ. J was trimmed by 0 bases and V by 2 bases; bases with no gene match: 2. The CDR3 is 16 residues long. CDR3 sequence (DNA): TGCGCCAGCAGCTTCACAGGGGGCTCAACTAATGAAAAACTGTTTTTT. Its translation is CASSFTGGSTNEKLFF.